Sequencing of this TCR beta chain was carried out in a study of T cells in Graves' hyperthyroidism and ophthalmopathy (dated by TCRdb to between 2017 and 2020). Study-level background: Peripheral blood samples were taken at the time of initial diagnosis, prior to any treatment. TCR V-J signatures able to tell the groups apart were searched for in a discovery cohort of approximately 95 patients, of whom around 43 had Graves' ophthalmopathy and 55 to 65 had stable Graves' hyperthyroidism. Prospective prediction of ophthalmopathy was tested in an independent validation cohort consisting of some 18 hyperthyroidism patients and over 15 patients who later progressed to ophthalmopathy. For training and testing, the 100 or so patients in the discovery cohort were randomly divided in a 7:3 ratio. Thyroid tissue and blood T-cell repertoires from six Graves' hyperthyroidism patients were also compared in the study. After blood sampling, hyperthyroidism patients were treated with methimazole at a starting dose of 30 mg daily, and ophthalmopathy patients were treated with high-dose intravenous methylprednisolone. The paper describes TCR Vbeta CDR3 sequencing of 130 to 150 peripheral blood samples, made up of 43 ophthalmopathy patients, some 76 hyperthyroidism patients and 17 progressor patients. Points the paper makes about the study in general: In validation, progression to ophthalmopathy was predicted by the model with 70.59% sensitivity and roughly 72% specificity, a median of approximately 7.1 months before onset. A 13 V-J signature model separated ophthalmopathy from stable hyperthyroidism, with about 90% sensitivity and 81.08% specificity in cross-validation and 80%/75% in testing. Sample size was not statistically predetermined, and investigators were not blinded to group allocation. Most expanded thyroid clonotypes (frequency above 0.001) were also found in blood, which suggests that blood repertoires may mirror thyroid immune responses.

The hyperthyroidism patients were between 18 and 65 years old and newly diagnosed, with a disease duration of less than 2 months. Exclusion was applied to patients with uncontrolled infections, other autoimmune diseases, pregnancy or lactation. Diagnoses relied on clinical symptoms, serum thyroxine and TRAb, thyroid ultrasound and orbital computed tomography. For progressor patients, blood was drawn at the first diagnosis of hyperthyroidism, before any ophthalmopathy symptoms had appeared. PBMCs were separated from roughly 10 ml of fresh peripheral blood using Ficoll-Paque density gradient centrifugation. Progressor patients were initially diagnosed with Graves' hyperthyroidism and developed ophthalmopathy during follow-up. Total RNA was extracted using Trizol reagent, and RNA quality was assessed on an Agilent 2100 Bioanalyzer. Amplification of TCR beta CDR3 regions was carried out from RNA transcripts. The TCR CDR3 was subjected to a first round of RT-PCR using the HTBI primer set and the Qiagen OneStep RT-PCR kit. Libraries were constructed in a second round of multiplex PCR, after which size selection and purification were carried out. The libraries were sequenced on an Illumina HiSeq2000 using paired-end 100 bp reads. In the paper's pipeline: SOAPnuke was used to process the raw data, with reads discarded if the reads contained adapters or uncalled bases, had a mean Phred below 15, or lacked an exact constant-primer or identifier match. COPE v1.2.5 was used to merge high-quality paired reads, and clonotypes were defined as unique nucleotide sequences. Clonotypes were aligned to IMGT TRBV, TRBD and TRBJ reference segments using MiTCR v1.1. The analysis was restricted to V-J combinations with a frequency above 0.0001, which together covered 98% to 99.2% of the repertoires. The TCS score was defined as F50 (clonal expansion) divided by E x V (chaos), with BLOSUM62-based TCRdist calculated between CDR3 peptides within each V-J. Welch's t-statistics and random forest reduced fewer than 600 V-J features to 10 to 15, which were used in a naive Bayes classifier (R e1071). The public reads were reprocessed in TCRdb via fastp at Q25 and MiXCR, keeping in-frame beta chains. Every entry covers one CDR3 protein and lists the most common genes and DNA from its rows. These V and J calls derive from TCRdb rather than the authors' analysis. Across this sample there are fewer than 350,000 distinct CDR3 sequences, with about 14% seen only once. The leading ten clones occupy almost 8% of the sample.

This clonotype was counted at least ten times. No antigen is known for it. Within one base of it there is no much larger clone, and no base qualities were kept. V loses 1 base, J loses 0 bases, and the germline ends lie 7 bases apart. CDR1 and CDR2, per the germline V gene (reference sequence), are LGHDT and YNNKEL. The CDR3 covers 15 residues, taking in both the cysteine and the phenylalanine. Only the CDR3 portion is preserved as DNA: 45 bases, with reading frame beginning at the first base. The rearranged chain carries TRBV3-1 and TRBJ1-3; tentative D gene TRBD1, with 6 bases matching. The specimen sequenced was blood. The sequence was obtained from a woman aged 25 to 39 with Graves' hyperthyroidism that later progressed to Graves' ophthalmopathy. The CDR3 amino acid sequence is: CASSQGTVSGNTIYF. The base sequence is TGTGCCAGCAGCCAAGGGACAGTCTCTGGAAACACCATATATTTT.